Following are 20 T cell receptor beta chains from one sample sequenced in a study of T cell responses to AZD1222 COVID-19 vaccine. Measured with immunoSEQ multiplex PCR; TCRdb has only the in-frame clones, and not every one. Here the sample spans under 200,000 clones, under 95% being singletons. The sequencing used peripheral blood, collected on day 0 of MenACWY control vaccination. The receptor set was obtained from an adult in good health.

Concerning this clone: One end of the junction fails to match germline, which may point to a read error. This chain links TRBV4-2 with TRBJ2-7; 7 bases are a match to TRBD2. The CDR3 loop spans 14 amino acids. Germline CDR1 is LGHNA and CDR2 is YNFKEQ. The CDR3 reads CANSQASGSYEQYF. The CDR3 bases are TGTGCCAACAGCCAAGCTAGCGGATCCTACGAGCAGTACTTC.

The chain is built from TRBV9 and TRBJ2-3; 8 nucleotides match TRBD1. The V and J ends lost 0 bases and 7 bases, in that order; junction bases with no gene match: 1. The CDR3 has 13 residues. CDR1 SGDLS and CDR2 YYNGEE come from the germline V gene. The CDR3 nucleotides read TGTGCCAGCAGCGTAGGACAGGGGAATACGCAGTATTTT. Its translation: CASSVGQGNTQYF.

The rearrangement uses TRBV4-1 and TRBJ1-1; D gene unclear. The CDR3 extends over 12 amino acids. V was shortened by 2 bases and J by 4 bases, with 5 bases between the two germline ends. The germline V gene encodes CDR1 MGHRA and CDR2 YSYEKL. The CDR3: CASSQSRTEAFF. DNA for the CDR3: TGCGCCAGCAGCCAATCCCGCACTGAAGCTTTCTTT.

In this sample, this clone turned up once. V gene TRBV19 combines with J gene TRBJ2-7, with D possibly matching TRBD2 (6 bases). CDR3 length: 14 amino acids. Trimming left V 5 bases short and J 5 bases short, with 16 bases between. Germline assignment: CDR1 LNHDA and CDR2 SQIVND (reference sequence). The CDR3 spells CASSPGGSYDEQYF. The CDR3 coding sequence is TGTGCCAGTAGTCCCGGGGGAAGCTACGACGAGCAGTACTTC.

The chain uses TRBV19 and TRBJ2-3; TRBD2 matches 10 bases. The CDR3 spans 15 residues. Germline CDR1 is LNHDA and CDR2 is SQIVND (reference sequence). The V and J ends lost 4 bases and 4 bases, in that order; junction bases with no gene match: 5. DNA of the CDR3: TGTGCCAGTAGTACCTTTGGACTAGCGGCAGATACGCAGTATTTT. It translates to CASSTFGLAADTQYF.

DNA for the CDR3: TGTGCCAGTAGTATAGGACACAGCACCGGGGAGCTGTTTTTT. As protein: CASSIGHSTGELFF. The V gene is TRBV19, the J gene TRBJ2-2; no reliable D call. This CDR3 has 14 amino acids. Germline CDR1 LNHDA, CDR2 SQIVND (reference sequence). The V end was cut by 1 base, the J end by 4 bases, with 7 bases between.

V and J are TRBV19 and TRBJ1-3, with D perhaps TRBD1 (5 bases). The CDR3 extends over 15 amino acids. Germline lookup yields CDR1 LNHDA and CDR2 SQIVND (reference sequence). V shed 8 bases and J shed 2 bases, with 16 bases lying between them. CDR3 DNA sequence: TGTGCCAGTCGCTGGGACCGCGGCGCTGGAAACACCATATATTTT. Translated: CASRWDRGAGNTIYF.

The chain joins TRBV27 to TRBJ2-5; 8 positions match TRBD1. V trimming: 5 bases; J trimming: 1 base; junction bases outside the gene matches: 3. From germline, CDR1 is MNHEY and CDR2 SMNVEV (reference sequence). The CDR3 loop spans 14 amino acids. CDR3 loop: CASSPRGRQETQYF. CDR3 in DNA: TGTGCCAGCAGTCCCAGGGGGCGCCAAGAGACCCAGTACTTC.

The chain recombines TRBV11-3 with TRBJ2-7; D is undetermined. The CDR3 contains 13 residues. Germline CDR1 is SGHNT and CDR2 is YENEEA. V dropped 4 bases and J dropped 0 bases, with 7 bases sitting between them. CDR3 protein: CASSSRASYEQYF. The DNA of the CDR3 is TGTGCCAGCAGCTCCCGGGCCTCCTACGAGCAGTACTTC.

V gene TRBV5-5 combines with J gene TRBJ1-1; possibly TRBD1 for D (6 bases). CDR3 length: 14 amino acids. V lost 6 bases and J lost 5, with 17 bases in between. Per germline, CDR1 SGHKS and CDR2 YYEKEE (reference sequence). The CDR3 nucleotides are TGTGCCAGCACACCACAGGGTGGGGGGACTGAAGCTTTCTTT. This sequence encodes CASTPQGGGTEAFF.

The chain links TRBV7-2 to TRBJ1-2; D ambiguous. The germline gives CDR1 SGHTA, CDR2 FQGNSA. V dropped 5 bases and J dropped 2 bases, with 15 bases sitting between them. This CDR3 has 15 residues. CDR3 nucleotide sequence: TGTGCCAGCAGCCCCGGAGGGAGATACAACTATGGCTACACCTTC. As protein: CASSPGGRYNYGYTF.

The rearrangement uses TRBV27 and TRBJ2-2, with TRBD1 as a possible D gene (6 bases). The length of the CDR3 is 17 residues. V dropped 5 bases and J dropped 0 bases, with 16 bases sitting between them. CDR1 and CDR2 (germline): MNHEY, SMNVEV (reference sequence). CDR3 region: CASSIRQVPTNTGELFF. DNA of the CDR3: TGTGCCAGCAGTATTCGACAGGTTCCAACGAACACCGGGGAGCTGTTTTTT.

V usage is TRBV6-2 or TRBV6-3 and J usage is TRBJ2-3; TRBD2 aligns across 7 bases. Germline V gene lookup returns CDR1 MNHEY and CDR2 SVGEGT. CDR3 length: 13 residues. Losses at the gene ends were 6 bases for V and 3 bases for J; bases not matched to a gene: 3. CDR3: CASSRLATDTQYF. CDR3 DNA sequence: TGTGCCAGCAGCCGACTAGCAACAGATACGCAGTATTTT.

The J gene is TRBJ1-5, the V gene TRBV2, with no clear D. Germline V gives CDR1 SNHLY, CDR2 FYNNEI. V was trimmed by 2 bases and J by 2 bases, leaving 4 bases between them. The CDR3 sequence is 13 residues long. In DNA form, the CDR3 reads TGTGCCAGCAGTGAAACAGGCAATCAGCCCCAGCATTTT. It is translated as CASSETGNQPQHF.

This clone was observed a single time. Other DNA sequences in this sample translate to the same CDR3. The DNA of the CDR3 is TGTGCCAGCTCACCTCCGGGACAGAATTATGGCTACACCTTC. This sequence encodes CASSPPGQNYGYTF. The rearrangement links TRBV28 to TRBJ1-2, with 7 bases identical to TRBD1. The CDR3 has 14 amino acids. Losses at the gene ends were 8 bases for V and 5 bases for J; bases not matched to a gene: 11. Germline CDR1 and CDR2: MDHEN and SYDVKM.

J is TRBJ2-1 and V is TRBV9; 7 bases are a match to TRBD2. Germline CDR1 and CDR2: SGDLS and YYNGEE. After removal of 4 bases from V and 6 bases from J, the junction contained 4 bases not matched to a gene. The CDR3 length is 13 residues. As DNA, the CDR3 is TGTGCCAGCAGCAAAGGACTAGGCAATGAGCAGTTCTTC. This gives the protein CASSKGLGNEQFF.

This rearrangement joins TRBV9 to TRBJ2-1; D call uncertain. The CDR3 runs 15 residues. CDR1 is SGDLS and CDR2 is YYNGEE in the germline V gene. The V end was cut by 4 bases, the J end by 5 bases, with 16 bases between. The CDR3 sequence: CASSPLISYHNEQFF. The CDR3 coding sequence is TGTGCCAGCAGCCCCCTCATTAGCTACCACAATGAGCAGTTCTTC.

This chain connects TRBV10-3 to TRBJ1-2, with D possibly matching TRBD1 (5 bases). This CDR3 spans 19 amino acids. Trimming left V 2 bases short and J 6 bases short, with 28 bases between. Germline values: CDR1 ENHRY, CDR2 SYGVKD. The CDR3 loop reads CAISEVPGELVGASDGYTF. CDR3 bases: TGTGCCATCAGTGAGGTGCCGGGGGAACTGGTCGGAGCCAGTGATGGCTACACCTTC.

The chain uses TRBV6-2 or TRBV6-3 and TRBJ1-1; maybe TRBD1 (5 bases). Germline V CDR1 and CDR2: MNHEY, SVGEGT. Trimming removed 0 bases from V and 4 bases from J, with 18 bases in between. The CDR3 totals 17 residues. DNA of the CDR3: TGTGCCAGCAGTTACTCCCCAACAGGAAGGATCGGCACTGAAGCTTTCTTT. It codes for CASSYSPTGRIGTEAFF.

This clone was observed a single time. The chain employs TRBV3-1 (or the pseudogene TRBV3-2) and TRBJ1-1; D is undetermined. This CDR3 has 14 amino acids. The V end lost 1 base, the J end lost 2 bases, and 8 bases lay between the germline ends. Germline V gene sequence: CDR1 LGHDT, CDR2 YNNKEL (reference sequence). The CDR3 nucleotides are TGTGCCAGCAGCCAAGCGGGAGTTAACACTGAAGCTTTCTTT. Its translation is CASSQAGVNTEAFF.